This entry concerns a single TCR beta chain. TCRdb re-derived calls from the 5' RACE reads in MiXCR, one entry per CDR3 protein. The data contain about 430,000 distinct CDR3 sequences, 20% to 25% of them singletons. The sample is drawn from a study of T-cell memory formation after mild COVID-19. V lost 1 base and J lost 5, with 11 bases in between. The CDR3 consists of 13 residues. CDR1 is SQVTM, CDR2 ANQGSEA, per germline. This chain links TRBV29-1 with TRBJ2-5; D gene uncertain. The specimen was PBMCs or a T cell subset sorted from them (not recorded which). This receptor was taken from an adult woman who had mild COVID-19 (a few samples of this study predate the infection). Cell type and time point are not known. The CDR3 here is CSVEGLPLETQYF. The DNA of the CDR3 is TGCAGCGTTGAAGGGCTACCCCTTGAGACCCAGTACTTC. The entire variable domain, with the rest obtained from reference TRBV29-1 and TRBJ2-5, is as follows: SAVISQKPSRDICQRGTSLTIQCQVDSQVTMMFWYRQQPGQSLTLIATANQGSEATYESGFVIDKFPISRPNLTFSTLTVSNMSPEDSSIYLCSVEGLPLETQYFGPGTRLLVL.